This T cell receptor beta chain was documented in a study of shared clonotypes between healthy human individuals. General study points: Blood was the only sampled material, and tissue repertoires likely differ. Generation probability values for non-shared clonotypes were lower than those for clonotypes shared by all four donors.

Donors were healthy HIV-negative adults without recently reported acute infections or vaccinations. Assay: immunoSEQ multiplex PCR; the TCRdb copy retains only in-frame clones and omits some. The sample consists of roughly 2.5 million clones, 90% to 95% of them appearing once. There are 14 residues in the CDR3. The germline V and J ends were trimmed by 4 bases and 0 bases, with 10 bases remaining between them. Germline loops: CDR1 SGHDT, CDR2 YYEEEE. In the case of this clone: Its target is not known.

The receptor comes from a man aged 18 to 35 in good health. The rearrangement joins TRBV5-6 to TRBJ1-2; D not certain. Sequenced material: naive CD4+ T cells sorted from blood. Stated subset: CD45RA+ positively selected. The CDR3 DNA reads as TGTGCCAGCAGCCAAACCGAACCTAACTATGGCTACACCTTC. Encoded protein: CASSQTEPNYGYTF.